This entry is about one TCR beta chain. Assay used: immunoSEQ multiplex PCR; TCRdb lists only in-frame clones, some missing. Among hundreds of thousands of clones listed, approximately 87% were seen once. These data originate in a study of shared T cell receptors in the human thymus. The ends lost 6 bases at V and 5 bases at J; junction bases unmatched: 10. CDR1 is MNHEY and CDR2 is SVGAGI in the germline V gene. The CDR3 is made up of 14 amino acids. The same sample was also studied in work on human thymus T cells.

The TCR originated in a boy in the first two years of life with a congenital heart defect. Sequencing used thymocytes. The rearrangement joins TRBV6-5 to TRBJ2-7; TRBD2 aligns across 7 bases. CDR3 sequence (DNA): TGTGCCAGCAGCAGCGGGACCTTGGTCCACGAGCAGTACTTC. It yields the protein CASSSGTLVHEQYF.